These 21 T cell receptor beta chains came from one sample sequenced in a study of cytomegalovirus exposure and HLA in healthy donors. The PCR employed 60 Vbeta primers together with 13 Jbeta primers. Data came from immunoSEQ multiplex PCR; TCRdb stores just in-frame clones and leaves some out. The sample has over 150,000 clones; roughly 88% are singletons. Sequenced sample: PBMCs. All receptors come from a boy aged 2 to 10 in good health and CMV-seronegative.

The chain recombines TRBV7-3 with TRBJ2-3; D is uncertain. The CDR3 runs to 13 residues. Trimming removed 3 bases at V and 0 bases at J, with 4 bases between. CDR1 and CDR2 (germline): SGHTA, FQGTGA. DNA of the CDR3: TGTGCCAGCAGCTTCTACAGCACAGATACGCAGTATTTT. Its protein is CASSFYSTDTQYF.

CDR3 loop: CASTDESTSGIYEQYF. The CDR3 coding sequence is TGTGCCAGCACCGATGAGTCGACTAGCGGGATCTACGAGCAGTACTTC. The rearrangement links TRBV5-6 to TRBJ2-7; 11 nucleotides agree with TRBD2. Trimming removed 6 bases from V and 3 bases from J; junction bases left unmatched: 11. Germline assignment: CDR1 SGHDT and CDR2 YYEEEE. This CDR3 comprises 16 residues. Filled out from reference TRBV5-6 and TRBJ2-7, the complete variable domain reads DAGVTQSPTHLIKTRGQQVTLRCSPKSGHDTVSWYQQALGQGPQFIFQYYEEEERQRGNFPDRFSGHQFPNYSSELNVNALLLGDSALYLCASTDESTSGIYEQYFGPGTRLTVT.

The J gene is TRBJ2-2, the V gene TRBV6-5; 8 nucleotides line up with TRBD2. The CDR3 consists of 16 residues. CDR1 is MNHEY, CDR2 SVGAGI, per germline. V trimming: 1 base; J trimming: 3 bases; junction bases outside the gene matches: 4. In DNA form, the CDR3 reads TGTGCCAGCAGTTACTTGGCGGGAGGTTACACCGGGGAGCTGTTTTTT. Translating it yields CASSYLAGGYTGELFF.

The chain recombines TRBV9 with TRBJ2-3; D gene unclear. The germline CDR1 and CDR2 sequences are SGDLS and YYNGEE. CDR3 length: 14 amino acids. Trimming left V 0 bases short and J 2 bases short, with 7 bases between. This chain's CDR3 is CASSVGDITDTQYF. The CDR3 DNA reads TGTGCCAGCAGCGTAGGAGACATCACAGATACGCAGTATTTT.

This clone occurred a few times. The CDR3 DNA reads TGTGCCAGCAGCTTAACGGGAGGGGGCGAGCAGTACTTC. Translated, it gives CASSLTGGGEQYF. The rearrangement joins TRBV11-2 to TRBJ2-7, with 8 bases aligning to TRBD2. The CDR3 runs to 13 residues. The V segment lost 2 bases and the J segment 6 bases; nucleotides outside the gene matches: 3. The germline V gene has CDR1 SGHAT and CDR2 FQNNGV.

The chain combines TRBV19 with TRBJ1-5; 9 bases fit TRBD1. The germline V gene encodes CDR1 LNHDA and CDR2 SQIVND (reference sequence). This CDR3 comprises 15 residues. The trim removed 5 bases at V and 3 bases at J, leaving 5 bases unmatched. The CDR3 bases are TGTGCCAGTAGTGGACGGACAGGGGACAATCAGCCCCAGCATTTT. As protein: CASSGRTGDNQPQHF.

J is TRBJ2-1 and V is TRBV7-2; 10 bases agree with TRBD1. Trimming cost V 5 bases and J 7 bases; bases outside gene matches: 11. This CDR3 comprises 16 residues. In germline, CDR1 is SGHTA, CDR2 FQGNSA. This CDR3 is CASSPFGTGVRNEQFF. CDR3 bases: TGTGCCAGCAGCCCTTTTGGGACAGGGGTTAGAAATGAGCAGTTCTTC.

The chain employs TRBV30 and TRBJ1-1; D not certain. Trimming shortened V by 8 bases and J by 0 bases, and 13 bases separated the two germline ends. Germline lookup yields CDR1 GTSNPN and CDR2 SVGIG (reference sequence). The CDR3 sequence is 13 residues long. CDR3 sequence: CAMKHGLNTEAFF. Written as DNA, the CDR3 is TGTGCCATGAAGCACGGTTTGAACACTGAAGCTTTCTTT.

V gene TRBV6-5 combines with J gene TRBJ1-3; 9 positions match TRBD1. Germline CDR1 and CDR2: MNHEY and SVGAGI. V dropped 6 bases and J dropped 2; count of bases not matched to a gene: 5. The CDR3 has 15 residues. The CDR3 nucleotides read TGTGCCAGCAGACGACAGGGGGGAACTGGAAACACCATATATTTT. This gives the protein CASRRQGGTGNTIYF.

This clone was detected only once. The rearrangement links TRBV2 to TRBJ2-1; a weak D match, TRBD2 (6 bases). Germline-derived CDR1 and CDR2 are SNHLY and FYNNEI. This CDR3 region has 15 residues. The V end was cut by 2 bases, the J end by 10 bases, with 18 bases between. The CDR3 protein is CASSESGLPIREQFF. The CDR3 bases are TGTGCCAGCAGTGAATCCGGACTACCTATCCGGGAGCAGTTCTTC.

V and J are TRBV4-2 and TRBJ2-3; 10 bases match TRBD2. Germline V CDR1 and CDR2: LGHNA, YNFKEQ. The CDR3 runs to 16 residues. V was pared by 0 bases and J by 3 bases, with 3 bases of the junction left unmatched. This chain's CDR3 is CASSQDRAGGTDTQYF. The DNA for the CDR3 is TGTGCCAGCAGCCAAGATAGAGCGGGAGGGACAGATACGCAGTATTTT.

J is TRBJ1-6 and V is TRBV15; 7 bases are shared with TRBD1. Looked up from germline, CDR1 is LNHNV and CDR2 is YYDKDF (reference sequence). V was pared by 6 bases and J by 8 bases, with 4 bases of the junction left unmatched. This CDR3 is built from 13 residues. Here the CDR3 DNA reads TGTGCCACCAGTCCCGGGACAGATTCACCCCTCCACTTT. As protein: CATSPGTDSPLHF.

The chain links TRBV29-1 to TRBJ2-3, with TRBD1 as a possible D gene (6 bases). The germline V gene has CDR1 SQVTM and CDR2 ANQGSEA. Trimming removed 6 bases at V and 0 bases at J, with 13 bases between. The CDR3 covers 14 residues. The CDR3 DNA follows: TGCAGCGTCACTTCCGGGACAAGCACAGATACGCAGTATTTT. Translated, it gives CSVTSGTSTDTQYF.

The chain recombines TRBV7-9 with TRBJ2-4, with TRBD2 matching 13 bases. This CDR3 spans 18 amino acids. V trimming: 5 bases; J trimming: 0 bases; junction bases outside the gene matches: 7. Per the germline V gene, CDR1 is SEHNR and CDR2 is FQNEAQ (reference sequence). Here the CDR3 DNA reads TGTGCCAGCAGCCGCCAGGGACTAGCGGGACTAGCCAAAAACATTCAGTACTTC. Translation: CASSRQGLAGLAKNIQYF.

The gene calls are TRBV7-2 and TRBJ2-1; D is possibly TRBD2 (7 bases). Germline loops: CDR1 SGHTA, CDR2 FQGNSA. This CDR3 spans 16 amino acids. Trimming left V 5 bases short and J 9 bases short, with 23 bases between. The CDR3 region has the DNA TGTGCCAGCAGCGTGGGTTCTTCGGGGGGCCAGGTTGAGCAGTTCTTC. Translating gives CASSVGSSGGQVEQFF. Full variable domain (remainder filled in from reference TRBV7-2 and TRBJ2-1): GAGVSQSPSNKVTEKGKDVELRCDPISGHTALYWYRQSLGQGLEFLIYFQGNSAPDKSGLPSDRFSAERTGGSVSTLTIQRTQQEDSAVYLCASSVGSSGGQVEQFFGPGTRLTVL.

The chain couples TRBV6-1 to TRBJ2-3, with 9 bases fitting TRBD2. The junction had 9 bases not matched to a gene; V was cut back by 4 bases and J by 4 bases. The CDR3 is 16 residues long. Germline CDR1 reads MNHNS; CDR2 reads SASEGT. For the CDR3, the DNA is TGTGCCAGCAGTGCCTATAGCGGGAGTAGGTCAGATACGCAGTATTTT. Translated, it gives CASSAYSGSRSDTQYF.

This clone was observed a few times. CDR3 protein: CAWSVLGQGIAFF. CDR3 nucleotide sequence: TGTGCCTGGAGTGTACTCGGACAGGGAATTGCTTTCTTT. The chain employs TRBV30 and TRBJ1-1; 8 nucleotides align to TRBD1. With 0 bases clipped from V and 11 bases from J, the junction kept 8 bases outside the gene matches. The germline gives CDR1 GTSNPN, CDR2 SVGIG (reference sequence). This CDR3 has 13 amino acids.

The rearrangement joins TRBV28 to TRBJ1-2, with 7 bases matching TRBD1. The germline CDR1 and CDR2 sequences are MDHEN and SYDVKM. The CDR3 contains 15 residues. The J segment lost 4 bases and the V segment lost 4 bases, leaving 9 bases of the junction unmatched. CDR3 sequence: CASSSPSTGTYGYTF. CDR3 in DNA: TGTGCCAGCAGTTCCCCTTCGACAGGGACCTATGGCTACACCTTC.

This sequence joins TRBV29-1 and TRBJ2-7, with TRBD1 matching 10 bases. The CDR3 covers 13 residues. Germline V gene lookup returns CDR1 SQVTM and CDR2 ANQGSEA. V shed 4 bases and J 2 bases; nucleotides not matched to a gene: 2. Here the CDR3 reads CSVGTGGPYEQYF. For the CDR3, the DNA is TGCAGCGTTGGGACAGGGGGGCCCTACGAGCAGTACTTC.

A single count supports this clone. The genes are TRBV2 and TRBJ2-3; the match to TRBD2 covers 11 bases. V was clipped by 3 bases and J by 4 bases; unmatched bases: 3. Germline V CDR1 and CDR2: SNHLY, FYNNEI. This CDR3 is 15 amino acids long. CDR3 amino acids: CASSDVSGGADTQYF. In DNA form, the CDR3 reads TGTGCCAGCAGTGATGTTAGCGGGGGGGCAGATACGCAGTATTTT.

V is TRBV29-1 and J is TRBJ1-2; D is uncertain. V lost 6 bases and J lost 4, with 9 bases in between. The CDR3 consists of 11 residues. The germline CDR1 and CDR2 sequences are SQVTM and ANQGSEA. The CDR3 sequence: CSVAFGYGYTF. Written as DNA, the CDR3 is TGCAGCGTAGCTTTCGGCTATGGCTACACCTTC.